The clone carrying this T cell receptor (beta chain) was observed a handful of times. Its antigen is unknown. The data were obtained in a study of T-cell memory formation after mild COVID-19. Study-level background: In these data, TCR clusters were largely donor specific.

Findings and caveats of the study: A second wave of clones peaked on day 37, and their SARS-CoV-2 specificity went unconfirmed.

J lost 4 bases, V lost 4 bases, and 12 bases had no gene match. The germline gives CDR1 LGHDT, CDR2 YNNKEL (reference sequence). This CDR3 contains 16 residues. MiXCR was run by TCRdb on the 5' RACE reads, yielding one entry per CDR3 protein. This table holds some 82,000 distinct CDR3 sequences, about 13% found once. This sequence was found in a man between 18 and 35 years old who had mild COVID-19 (a few samples of this study predate the infection). Cell type and time point are not known. The V call is TRBV3-1, the J call TRBJ2-7, with 8 nucleotides matching TRBD2. Sequencing input: PBMCs or a T cell subset sorted from them (not recorded which). The CDR3 bases are TGTGCCAGCAGCCCGTCCTACGGACTAGCTGCGTACGAGCAGTACTTC. This encodes CASSPSYGLAAYEQYF.